What follows is one TCR beta chain and its context. These data are taken from a study of blood T cell repertoires in COVID-19. Study at large: COVID-19 samples from acute and convalescent phases originated in the United States, Italy and Spain.

The germline CDR1 and CDR2 sequences are MNHEY and SVGAGI. The CDR3 consists of 14 residues. V gave up 4 bases and J gave up 10 bases; unmatched junction bases: 6. TCRdb's table, derived via immunoSEQ multiplex PCR, lists solely in-frame clones and lacks some. The sample has about 140,000 clones; around 86% are singletons. This TCR was recovered from a woman of 80 years or more with acute or convalescent COVID-19. The sequencing sample was made of peripheral blood. V and J are TRBV6-5 and TRBJ1-6; the match to TRBD1 covers 8 bases. The CDR3 DNA follows: TGTGCCAGCAGTTCGGACAGGGCGACGTCACCCCTCCACTTT. Protein product: CASSSDRATSPLHF.